These T cell receptor beta chains were read from a single sample in a study of cytomegalovirus exposure and HLA in healthy donors. The method was immunoSEQ multiplex PCR; TCRdb's version includes in-frame clones alone and lacks a portion of them. This sample has around 170,000 clones, with around 78% found just once. Specimen: PBMCs. Receptor source: a woman in her thirties or forties in good health and CMV-seropositive. Both conserved end residues are part of each CDR3. D genes are given only for firm matches. Clone size is shown for a subset of rows, as once, few, many or a class of expanded clone.

v_call	j_call	clone_size	d_call	cdr3_nt	cdr3_aa
TRBV4-1	TRBJ2-2	-	TRBD2	TGCGCCAGCAGCCAAGGGCGGGGGGGGAACACCGGGGAGCTGTTTTTT	CASSQGRGGNTGELFF
TRBV27	TRBJ2-3	-	TRBD2	TGTGCCAGTTCTTGGACTAGCGGGGTTTTGAATACGCAGTATTTT	CASSWTSGVLNTQYF
TRBV28	TRBJ2-3	few	-	TGTGCCAGCAGGCGAGACTATACGCAGTATTTT	CASRRDYTQYF
TRBV20-1	TRBJ1-1	-	-	TGCAGTGCTCGACAGAACACTGAAGCTTTCTTT	CSARQNTEAFF
TRBV5-1	TRBJ2-2	once	-	TGCGCCAGCCGGGGGGCCAACACCGGGGAGCTGTTTTTT	CASRGANTGELFF
TRBV5-1	TRBJ2-5	few	TRBD2	TGCGCCAGCAGCTTCGGACTAGCATCAGAGACCCAGTACTTC	CASSFGLASETQYF
TRBV7-6	TRBJ1-2	-	-	TGTGCCAGCAGCCTTCTCCCCCCGGACGGGATCTATGGCTACACCTTC	CASSLLPPDGIYGYTF
TRBV5-1	TRBJ2-1	-	-	TGCGCCAGCAGCCCCCTGACTCGGGATGAGCAGTTCTTC	CASSPLTRDEQFF
TRBV11-2	TRBJ2-7	-	TRBD1	TGTGCCAGCCGGGGACAGGGTAGTTACGAGCAGTACTTC	CASRGQGSYEQYF
TRBV7-2	TRBJ1-2	-	-	TGTGCCAGCAGCTTAGTTGGTAGATCTGGCTACACCTTC	CASSLVGRSGYTF
TRBV6-1	TRBJ1-1	once	-	TGTGCCAGCAGTCTGCAGGACACTGAAGCTTTCTTT	CASSLQDTEAFF
TRBV27	TRBJ2-1	-	TRBD2	TGTGCCAGCAGTGCATCAACGGGACTAGCGGGGCGCGGGGAGCAGTTCTTC	CASSASTGLAGRGEQFF
TRBV6-1	TRBJ1-5	-	TRBD1	TGTGCCAGCAGGCTGACAGGGGATCAGCCCCAGCATTTT	CASRLTGDQPQHF
TRBV6-6	TRBJ1-1	-	TRBD1	TGTGCCACCGGGACAGGGGATATCGAAACTGAAGCTTTCTTT	CATGTGDIETEAFF
TRBV10-3	TRBJ2-1	-	-	TGTGCCATCAGTGTTGGGGGGATGGACAATGAGCAGTTCTTC	CAISVGGMDNEQFF
TRBV6-1	TRBJ1-6	few	TRBD1	TGTGCCAGCAGTGAAAACAGGGGGAATAATTCACCCCTCCACTTT	CASSENRGNNSPLHF
TRBV5-8	TRBJ1-4	-	-	TGTGCCAGCAGCTTGGGGAGACGGCCCGAAAATGAAAAACTGTTTTTT	CASSLGRRPENEKLFF
TRBV15	TRBJ1-3	-	TRBD1	TGTGCCACCAGCAGAGGGGGGACAGGCGGAAACACCATATATTTT	CATSRGGTGGNTIYF
TRBV19	TRBJ2-1	-	-	TGTGCCTCAAAAGGGGGGGGACACCTTTACAATGAGCAGTTCTTC	CASKGGGHLYNEQFF
TRBV27	TRBJ2-2	-	-	TGTGCCAGCCATAGGGGGGGGGAGCTGTTTTTT	CASHRGGELFF
TRBV6-1	TRBJ2-7	-	-	TGTGTCGCACGGGACTCTACCTACGAGCAGTACTTC	CVARDSTYEQYF
TRBV7-7	TRBJ2-2	-	-	TGTGCTAGCAGGAAGGGGGTGGACACCGGGGAGCTGTTTTTT	CASRKGVDTGELFF
TRBV28	TRBJ1-2	-	-	TGTGCCAGCAGTTTAGTGTTGTTTACCACGGGAAACTATGGCTACACCTTC	CASSLVLFTTGNYGYTF
TRBV5-4	TRBJ2-7	-	-	TGTGCCAGCAGCTTTGCCAGCTCCTACGAGCAGTACTTC	CASSFASSYEQYF
TRBV5-1	TRBJ2-5	-	-	TGCGCCAGCAGTACCACCGGCCACTTGGGCGAGACCCAGTACTTC	CASSTTGHLGETQYF
TRBV30	TRBJ1-2	-	-	TGTGCCTGGATCCGAGCGGTTGATCGTGGCTACACCTTC	CAWIRAVDRGYTF
TRBV19	TRBJ2-1	once	-	TGTGCCAGCAAGCATGGACAGCTATACAATGAGCAGTTCTTC	CASKHGQLYNEQFF
TRBV28	TRBJ2-5	-	-	TGTGCCAGCAGTTTAGATCGGGGGAAGACCCAGTACTTC	CASSLDRGKTQYF
TRBV11-3	TRBJ2-1	-	-	TGTGCCAGCAGCTTAGGAGCGGAACCGTACAATGAGCAGTTCTTC	CASSLGAEPYNEQFF
TRBV6-1	TRBJ2-1	once	-	TGTGCCAGCAGACAGGGGGGGGAGAATGAGCAGTTCTTC	CASRQGGENEQFF
TRBV30	TRBJ1-2	-	-	TGTGCCTTGGCCCCCGACAGCCCAAACCTCTATGGCTACACCTTC	CALAPDSPNLYGYTF